This T cell receptor (beta chain) was sequenced for a study of blood T cell repertoires in COVID-19. On the study more broadly: The samples span acute and convalescent COVID-19 from the United States, Italy and Spain. Nucleic acid was either cDNA or gDNA, and it came from T cells, B-cell-depleted T cells, or PBMCs.

The ends were cut back, 5 bases at V and 2 bases at J, with 10 bases in the middle. The germline V gene has CDR1 SEHNR and CDR2 FQNEAQ (reference sequence). The CDR3 length is 14 residues. Per the original data handling: Amplifying reference gene primers gave estimates of nucleated cell counts. Sequencing used immunoSEQ multiplex PCR; TCRdb keeps in-frame clones, though not all of them. V and J calls plus clone size are reproduced from that table; the DNA served to infer D and trimming. Of 250,000 to 300,000 clones in the sample, roughly 88% were seen once. Input material: peripheral blood. The sequence came from a woman in her twenties or thirties with active or convalescent COVID-19. The rearrangement links TRBV7-9 to TRBJ1-3; maybe TRBD1 (6 bases). The CDR3 sequence is CASSQGGTGNTIYF. For the CDR3, the DNA is TGTGCCAGCAGCCAAGGGGGTACTGGAAACACCATATATTTT.